This T cell receptor (beta chain) emerged from a study of shared clonotypes between healthy human individuals. CD4+ cell separation produced CD45RA+ naive and CD45RA-negative memory subsets. Sequencing used immunoSEQ multiplex PCR; TCRdb keeps in-frame clones, though not all of them. The sample shows 2.5 million or so clones, 85% to 95% of them seen only once. Sequences were obtained from naive CD4+ T cells sorted from blood. This sample's subset: CD45RA+ positively selected. The clonotype originates from a man in his late teens or twenties in good health.

CDR3 coding DNA: TGCGCCAGCAGCGGCGGGACACAGGGTCACACTGAAGCTTTCTTT. It translates to CASSGGTQGHTEAFF. The V and J genes are TRBV5-1 and TRBJ1-1; maybe TRBD1 (6 bases). The CDR3 covers 15 residues. Germline V gives CDR1 SGHRS, CDR2 YFSETQ. Trimming removed 4 bases from V and 3 bases from J, with 16 bases in between.